The 6 T cell receptor beta chains listed next were all sequenced from one sample in a study of blood T cell repertoires in COVID-19. Profiling relied on immunoSEQ multiplex PCR, and the TCRdb table lists in-frame clones only, not all of them. The sample includes around 240,000 clones, about 80% of them seen just once. Sequencing used peripheral blood. Source of these receptors: a woman of 80 years or more with acute or convalescent COVID-19.

This clone was seen only once. The chain carries TRBV12-5 and TRBJ2-5; TRBD2 might be the D (6 bases). Trimming took off 2 bases at V and 4 bases at J, with 17 bases between the two ends. The CDR3 runs 16 residues. Germline lookup yields CDR1 LGHNT and CDR2 FRNRAP. The CDR3 spells CASGLMVGGVRETQYF. The CDR3, as DNA: TGTGCTAGTGGTTTGATGGTTGGAGGGGTTCGAGAGACCCAGTACTTC.

V gene TRBV4-2 combines with J gene TRBJ2-2, with 8 positions matching TRBD2. This CDR3 region has 14 residues. With V trimmed by 3 bases and J by 6 bases, 3 bases remained unmatched. Germline-derived CDR1 and CDR2 are LGHNA and YNFKEQ. The CDR3: CASSHGGGSGELFF. CDR3 in DNA: TGTGCCAGCAGCCACGGCGGGGGGTCCGGGGAGCTGTTTTTT.

The table lists this clone with a count of one. This sequence joins TRBV27 and TRBJ1-6; unclear D gene. Germline V gene data show CDR1 as MNHEY and CDR2 as SMNVEV (reference sequence). V lost 2 bases to trimming and J lost 3 bases, with 14 bases between them. This CDR3 comprises 17 residues. The CDR3 reads CASSLGGSLLYNSPLHF. CDR3 DNA: TGTGCCAGCAGTTTAGGCGGGAGCTTGCTCTATAATTCACCCCTCCACTTT.

This clone was detected a few times. This chain links TRBV12-5 with TRBJ2-2, with 10 bases identical to TRBD2. J was trimmed by 1 base and V by 5 bases; bases with no gene match: 4. CDR1 and CDR2 from the germline V gene are LGHNT and FRNRAP. The CDR3 is 16 residues long. The CDR3 nucleotides read TGTGCTAGTGGTCCTAGCGGGGGCGTGAACACCGGGGAGCTGTTTTTT. As protein: CASGPSGGVNTGELFF.

This clone has just a few counts. The chain carries TRBV6-5 and TRBJ1-4; D gene uncertain. This CDR3 region has 13 residues. Germline CDR1 reads MNHEY; CDR2 reads SVGAGI. The germline V and J ends were trimmed by 5 bases and 5 bases, with 9 bases remaining between them. For the CDR3, the DNA is TGTGCCAGCAGTCCTGGGAGGAATGAAAAACTGTTTTTT. It yields the protein CASSPGRNEKLFF.

The chain recombines TRBV3-1 (or the pseudogene TRBV3-2) with TRBJ2-1; possibly TRBD2 for D (6 bases). V lost 0 bases, J lost 10 bases, and 16 bases lay in between. Germline V gene lookup returns CDR1 LGHDT and CDR2 YNNKEL (reference sequence). The CDR3 is 15 residues long. The CDR3: CASSQDSLGGSEQFF. The CDR3, as DNA: TGTGCCAGCAGCCAAGATTCCCTAGGAGGGAGCGAGCAGTTCTTC.